These 7 T cell receptor beta chains came from one sample sequenced in a study of blood T cell repertoires in COVID-19. The data were produced by immunoSEQ multiplex PCR, yet TCRdb's version contains in-frame clones alone and is incomplete. The sample records 95,000 to 150,000 clones, over 75% being singletons. The sequenced sample was peripheral blood. These receptors all stem from a man aged 60 to 75 with active or convalescent COVID-19.

This clone was detected many times. This chain joins TRBV14 and TRBJ1-4; 7 bases map to TRBD1. Germline values: CDR1 SGHDN, CDR2 FVKESK. V shed 1 base, J shed 8 bases, and the junction held 13 bases outside the gene matches. CDR3 size: 17 residues. CDR3 DNA: TGTGCCAGCAGCCAAGCAGGGGGTTTCGGCCGGGAGGAAAAACTGTTTTTT. Translating gives CASSQAGGFGREEKLFF.

This clone was observed once. Other nucleotide sequences in the sample specify the same CDR3. The chain couples TRBV5-1 to TRBJ2-2; tentative D call: TRBD1 (6 bases). The V end was cut by 5 bases, the J end by 0 bases, with 11 bases between. The germline V gene encodes CDR1 SGHRS and CDR2 YFSETQ. This CDR3 is 15 amino acids long. CDR3: CASRPGQTNTGELFF. CDR3 DNA sequence: TGCGCCAGCAGACCCGGACAGACGAACACCGGGGAGCTGTTTTTT.

This chain links TRBV30 with TRBJ1-1, with 8 bases aligning to TRBD1. Germline V lookup: CDR1 GTSNPN, CDR2 SVGIG (reference sequence). There are 13 residues in the CDR3. Unmatched junction bases numbered 2, after V lost 4 bases and J lost 1 base. The CDR3 region is CAWNRGRNTEAFF. The CDR3 region has the DNA TGTGCCTGGAACAGGGGGAGGAACACTGAAGCTTTCTTT.

The rearrangement uses TRBV7-9 and TRBJ1-2, with 8 bases matching TRBD1. Germline-derived CDR1 and CDR2 are SEHNR and FQNEAQ (reference sequence). Unmatched junction bases numbered 7, after V lost 4 bases and J lost 3 bases. The CDR3 covers 15 residues. The CDR3 loop reads CASSSGQGVDYGYTF. DNA for the CDR3: TGTGCCAGCAGCTCTGGACAGGGTGTTGACTATGGCTACACCTTC. The whole variable domain, filled in from reference TRBV7-9 and TRBJ1-2, reads DTGVSQNPRHKITKRGQNVTFRCDPISEHNRLYWYRQTLGQGPEFLTYFQNEAQLEKSRLLSDRFSAERPKGSFSTLEIQRTEQGDSAMYLCASSSGQGVDYGYTFGSGTRLTVV.

The rearrangement uses TRBV6-5 and TRBJ2-7, with 7 bases fitting TRBD2. The CDR3 consists of 13 residues. The V gene end was trimmed by 10 bases and the J gene end by 3 bases; junction bases not matched to a gene: 9. Germline CDR1 MNHEY, CDR2 SVGAGI. The CDR3 loop reads CATWGGGNYEQYF. CDR3 in DNA: TGTGCCACATGGGGGGGTGGGAACTACGAGCAGTACTTC.

The V and J genes are TRBV5-4 and TRBJ2-7; 12 nucleotides line up with TRBD2. The CDR3 consists of 16 residues. Germline CDR1 is SGHNT and CDR2 is YYREEE (reference sequence). Unmatched junction bases numbered 3, after V lost 0 bases and J lost 2 bases. The DNA of the CDR3 is TGTGCCAGCAGCTTGGGTAGGACTAGCGGGACCTACGAGCAGTACTTC. It translates to CASSLGRTSGTYEQYF.

Here the CDR3 reads CASSLGVLAGEEQYF. The CDR3 DNA reads as TGTGCCAGCAGTTTAGGTGTACTAGCGGGAGAGGAGCAGTACTTC. The chain joins TRBV27 to TRBJ2-7; 11 positions match TRBD2. CDR3 size: 15 residues. Unmatched junction bases numbered 7, after V lost 2 bases and J lost 7 bases. Germline lookup yields CDR1 MNHEY and CDR2 SMNVEV (reference sequence).